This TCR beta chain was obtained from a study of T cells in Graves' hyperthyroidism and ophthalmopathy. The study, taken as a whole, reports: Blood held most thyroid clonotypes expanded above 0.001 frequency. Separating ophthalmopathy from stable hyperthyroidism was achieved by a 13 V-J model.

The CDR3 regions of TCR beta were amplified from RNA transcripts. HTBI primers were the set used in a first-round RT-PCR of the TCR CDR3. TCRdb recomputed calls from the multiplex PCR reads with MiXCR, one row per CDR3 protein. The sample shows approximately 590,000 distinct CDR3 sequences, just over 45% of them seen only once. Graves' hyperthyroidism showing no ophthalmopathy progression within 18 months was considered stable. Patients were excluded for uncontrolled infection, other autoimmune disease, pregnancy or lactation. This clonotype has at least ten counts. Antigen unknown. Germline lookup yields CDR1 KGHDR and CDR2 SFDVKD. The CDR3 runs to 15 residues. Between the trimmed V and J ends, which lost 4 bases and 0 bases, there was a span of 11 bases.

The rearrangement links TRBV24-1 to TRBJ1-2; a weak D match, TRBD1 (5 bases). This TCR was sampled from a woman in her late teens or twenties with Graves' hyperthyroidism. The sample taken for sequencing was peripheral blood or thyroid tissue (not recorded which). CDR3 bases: TGTGCCACCAGTGACCCAGACAGTGCTAACTATGGCTACACCTTC. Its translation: CATSDPDSANYGYTF.